One and the same sample provided the 27 T cell receptor beta chains below, sequenced in a study of blood T cells in healthy people across ages. Together with a sample-barcoded 5' primer, a J-beta primer mix was included in a second PCR lasting about 7 to 11 cycles. MiXCR, applied by TCRdb to the 5' RACE reads, yields one record per CDR3 protein. The sample includes about 1.6 million distinct CDR3 sequences, about 35% of them seen just once. The specimen was blood. All receptors derive from a woman aged 30 to 39 in good health.

The chain has TRBV5-5 and TRBJ2-5; 7 bases are shared with TRBD1. The germline V gene encodes CDR1 SGHKS and CDR2 YYEKEE (reference sequence). J lost 4 bases, V lost 4 bases, and 10 bases had no gene match. The CDR3 extends over 15 amino acids. CDR3: CASSKGDRRTETQYF. CDR3 DNA sequence: TGTGCCAGCAGCAAAGGGGACAGAAGGACAGAGACCCAGTACTTC.

This clonotype was found a few times. The chain joins TRBV30 to TRBJ2-5, with D unclear. The CDR3 has 15 residues. V shed 4 bases and J shed 2 bases, with 17 bases lying between them. Germline V gives CDR1 GTSNPN, CDR2 SVGIG (reference sequence). The CDR3 sequence: CAWNPLPTLQETQYF. The CDR3 DNA reads TGTGCCTGGAACCCCCTACCTACACTACAAGAGACCCAGTACTTC.

The sample holds many counts of this clonotype. The V call is TRBV7-9, the J call TRBJ2-7, with 8 nucleotides matching TRBD1. This CDR3 is 14 amino acids long. Germline loops: CDR1 SEHNR, CDR2 FQNEAQ (reference sequence). V dropped 5 bases and J dropped 0; count of bases not matched to a gene: 3. Here the CDR3 DNA reads TGTGCCAGCAGCCCGACAGGGGTCTCCTACGAGCAGTACTTC. Protein product: CASSPTGVSYEQYF. Together with reference TRBV7-9 and TRBJ2-7, the CDR3 gives the full variable domain: DTGVSQNPRHKITKRGQNVTFRCDPISEHNRLYWYRQTLGQGPEFLTYFQNEAQLEKSRLLSDRFSAERPKGSFSTLEIQRTEQGDSAMYLCASSPTGVSYEQYFGPGTRLTVT.

The table lists this clonotype with a few counts. The chain employs TRBV5-1 and TRBJ1-2, with D perhaps TRBD1 (5 bases). V shed 0 bases and J shed 4 bases, with 19 bases lying between them. CDR1 is SGHRS and CDR2 is YFSETQ in the germline V gene. This CDR3 is 17 amino acids long. The CDR3 here is CASSLGSPGTYAYGYTF. For the CDR3, the DNA is TGCGCCAGCAGCTTGGGTTCTCCAGGGACCTACGCCTATGGCTACACCTTC.

V usage is TRBV6-4 and J usage is TRBJ2-1, with TRBD2 matching over 10 bases. The CDR3 extends over 14 amino acids. Germline V gene sequence: CDR1 MRHNA, CDR2 SNTAGT. The trim removed 9 bases at V and 7 bases at J, leaving 9 bases unmatched. The CDR3 nucleotides read TGTGCCAGAAATGGACTAGCGGAATTTAATGAGCAGTTCTTC. Protein sequence: CARNGLAEFNEQFF.

The V and J genes are TRBV12-1 and TRBJ1-2; TRBD1, the table's D call, lacks a check against the DNA. TRBV12-1 constitutes a pseudogene. The CDR3 has 15 residues. CDR3 DNA: TGTGCCAGCAGCTCCCGGACAGCCCCCCACTATGGCTACACCTTC. It yields the protein CASSSRTAPHYGYTF.

The chain uses TRBV6-5 and TRBJ2-4, with D uncertain. The DNA end is more similar to TRBJ2-7, so the J call may be wrong. The CDR3 sequence is 11 residues long. The germline V gene encodes CDR1 MNHEY and CDR2 SVGAGI. This CDR3 is CASTATYEQYF. The DNA of the CDR3 is TGTGCCAGCACCGCCACGTACGAGCAGTACTTC.

This CDR3 is CASREGPKQDGTQYF. In DNA form, the CDR3 reads TGTGCCAGCAGAGAGGGGCCGAAGCAAGACGGGACCCAGTACTTC. The rearrangement links TRBV27 to TRBJ2-5; D tentatively reads TRBD1 or TRBD2 (5 bases each). The CDR3 consists of 15 residues. CDR1 and CDR2 (germline): MNHEY, SMNVEV (reference sequence). V gave up 6 bases and J gave up 7 bases, with 21 bases separating them.

As concerns this clonotype: One end of the junction is discordant with germline, which a read error may explain. This chain connects TRBV12-3 or TRBV12-4 to TRBJ1-1; TRBD1 aligns across 9 bases. There are 14 residues in the CDR3. The CDR3 DNA is TGTGTCAGCAGTCTCAGGACAGGGGTCACTGAAGCTTTCTTT. Its protein product is CVSSLRTGVTEAFF.

Worth noting for this clonotype: It is likely a read error, because the conserved phenylalanine at the end of the CDR3 is missing. V is TRBV11-2 and J is TRBJ2-5, with D unclear. The CDR3 totals 13 residues. CDR1 and CDR2 (germline): SGHAT, FQNNGV. Deletions cut 0 bases from V and 2 bases from J, with 4 bases between. CDR3 nucleotides: TGTGCCAGCAGCTTAGATCAACAAGAGACCCAGTACTCC. Encoded protein: CASSLDQQETQYS.

V and J are TRBV6-1 and TRBJ1-2, with a weak D call TRBD1 (5 bases). The V gene's germline CDR1 is MNHNS and CDR2 SASEGT. Trimming removed 1 base from V and 6 bases from J, with 15 bases in between. The CDR3 totals 15 residues. CDR3 DNA sequence: TGTGCCAGCAGTGAAGGGGGCACCCGAGGGGATGGCTACACCTTC. This encodes CASSEGGTRGDGYTF.

This clonotype was seen a few times. The chain is built from TRBV2 and TRBJ2-1, with 9 bases lining up with TRBD2. The V gene end was trimmed by 7 bases and the J gene end by 5 bases; junction bases not matched to a gene: 9. The CDR3 has 15 residues. The germline gives CDR1 SNHLY, CDR2 FYNNEI. CDR3 in DNA: TGTGCCAGCAAGACCCCTAGCGGGACCCACAATGAGCAGTTCTTC. It encodes CASKTPSGTHNEQFF.

This clonotype was detected ten times or more. This sequence joins TRBV4-2 and TRBJ2-7; D is perhaps TRBD1 (6 bases). V was cut by 0 bases and J by 3 bases, with 15 bases left in between. The CDR3 has 16 amino acids. Germline V lookup: CDR1 LGHNA, CDR2 YNFKEQ. CDR3 in DNA: TGTGCCAGCAGCCAAGATAGGGACACCGCCATCTACGAGCAGTACTTC. Translation gives CASSQDRDTAIYEQYF.

The table lists this clonotype with a few counts. This chain links TRBV4-1 with TRBJ1-2; D gene unclear. CDR3 length equals 14 residues. V shed 1 base and J shed 8 bases, with 14 bases lying between them. CDR1 MGHRA and CDR2 YSYEKL come from the germline V gene. CDR3 amino acids: CASSQVGDSEGYTF. CDR3 bases: TGCGCCAGCAGCCAAGTTGGGGATTCTGAGGGCTACACCTTC.

This clonotype has only one observation. The chain joins TRBV5-6 to TRBJ2-3; 11 nucleotides match TRBD1. The ends lost 4 bases at V and 3 bases at J; junction bases unmatched: 7. The germline gives CDR1 SGHDT, CDR2 YYEEEE. This CDR3 has 16 residues. As DNA, the CDR3 is TGTGCCAGCAGCGCGGACAGGGGGCGCGTGACAGATACGCAGTATTTT. This gives the protein CASSADRGRVTDTQYF. The complete variable domain, with remaining parts taken from reference TRBV5-6 and TRBJ2-3, reads DAGVTQSPTHLIKTRGQQVTLRCSPKSGHDTVSWYQQALGQGPQFIFQYYEEEERQRGNFPDRFSGHQFPNYSSELNVNALLLGDSALYLCASSADRGRVTDTQYFGPGTRLTVL.

Of note for this clonotype: One end of the junction varies from germline; a read error may be responsible. The rearrangement links TRBV20-1 to TRBJ2-1, with D possibly being TRBD1 (6 bases). This CDR3 spans 13 amino acids. Germline V gives CDR1 DFQATT, CDR2 SNEGSKA (reference sequence). CDR3 nucleotide sequence: TGCGGTGCAGGGACACCCGGCTTCCCTGAGCAGTTCTTC. Translating gives CGAGTPGFPEQFF.

The rearrangement uses TRBV20-1 and TRBJ1-1; tentative D call: TRBD1 (6 bases). Trimming cost V 5 bases and J 6 bases, with 10 bases left between them. The CDR3 runs 11 residues. Per germline, CDR1 DFQATT and CDR2 SNEGSKA (reference sequence). The chain's CDR3 is CSAGGAAEAFF. DNA for the CDR3: TGCAGTGCTGGGGGCGCGGCTGAAGCTTTCTTT.

The chain links TRBV6-2 or TRBV6-3 to TRBJ2-3; TRBD2 agrees at 9 bases. The CDR3 is 16 amino acids. CDR1 MNHEY and CDR2 SVGEGT come from the germline V gene. The J segment lost 2 bases and the V segment lost 9 bases, leaving 12 bases of the junction unmatched. This CDR3 reads CASGDPGTSLTDTQYF. In DNA form, the CDR3 reads TGTGCCAGTGGTGACCCCGGGACTAGCCTCACAGATACGCAGTATTTT.

The V call is TRBV11-2, the J call TRBJ2-1; TRBD1 matches at 8 bases. Unmatched junction bases numbered 18, after V lost 5 bases and J lost 9 bases. The CDR3 loop spans 17 amino acids. The germline V gene has CDR1 SGHAT and CDR2 FQNNGV. The CDR3 is CASSASLQGELLREQFF. The CDR3 nucleotides read TGTGCCAGCAGCGCCTCGTTACAGGGGGAACTCCTCCGTGAGCAGTTCTTC.

This clonotype was found many times. The rearrangement links TRBV5-1 to TRBJ2-3, with TRBD1 matching over 7 bases. The V and J ends lost 5 bases and 3 bases, in that order; junction bases with no gene match: 9. CDR1 and CDR2 (germline): SGHRS, YFSETQ. CDR3 size: 15 residues. CDR3 coding DNA: TGCGCCAGCAGTGGAACCGGGACAGAAACAGATACGCAGTATTTT. Residues: CASSGTGTETDTQYF.

This clonotype was seen a few times. The chain joins TRBV12-3 or TRBV12-4 to TRBJ2-5, with a possible D match to TRBD1 (5 bases). With 3 bases removed from V and 1 base from J, the gap between germline ends came to 9 bases. The CDR3 is 14 amino acids. For the CDR3, the DNA is TGTGCCAGCAGTTTTGTACAGGCCCAAGAGACCCAGTACTTC. Encoded protein: CASSFVQAQETQYF.

Comments on this clonotype: This may arise from a read error, as a much more abundant clone is one base away. V and J are TRBV20-1 and TRBJ1-2, with 8 bases aligning to TRBD1. Trimming cost V 3 bases and J 2 bases; bases outside gene matches: 2. Germline CDR1 reads DFQATT; CDR2 reads SNEGSKA (reference sequence). The CDR3 extends over 13 amino acids. The CDR3 coding sequence is TGCAGTGCTAGGACAGGGGAAAACTATGGCTACACCTTC. Translated: CSARTGENYGYTF.

This clonotype was seen a few times. The chain uses TRBV27 and TRBJ2-5; 7 positions match TRBD1. This CDR3 has 13 amino acids. The ends lost 7 bases at V and 0 bases at J; junction bases unmatched: 2. Per germline, CDR1 MNHEY and CDR2 SMNVEV (reference sequence). The CDR3 DNA reads as TGTGCCAGCAAGGGGGCGGACCAAGAGACCCAGTACTTC. It encodes CASKGADQETQYF.

In its sample, this clonotype was seen a few times. The chain combines TRBV10-3 with TRBJ1-1, with unresolved D. This CDR3 contains 13 residues. V was trimmed by 4 bases and J by 3 bases, leaving 9 bases between them. CDR1 is ENHRY and CDR2 is SYGVKD in the germline V gene. The CDR3 DNA reads as TGTGCCATCAGTGTCACGGAGGACACTGAAGCTTTCTTT. Its protein product is CAISVTEDTEAFF.

The rearrangement links TRBV12-3 or TRBV12-4 to TRBJ2-5; D is ambiguous. V was cut by 2 bases and J by 1 base, with 20 bases left in between. The CDR3 has 18 residues. This CDR3 reads CASSLPPRWPTFQETQYF. CDR3 DNA sequence: TGTGCCAGCAGTTTACCACCCCGTTGGCCCACATTCCAAGAGACCCAGTACTTC.

This clonotype was seen more than once but under ten times. The V call is TRBV7-2, the J call TRBJ2-5; possible D gene TRBD2, 6 bases. From germline, CDR1 is SGHTA and CDR2 FQGNSA. V shed 6 bases and J shed 0 bases, with 14 bases lying between them. This CDR3 has 15 amino acids. This CDR3 is CASSSFWDYQETQYF. Here the CDR3 DNA reads TGTGCCAGCAGTTCATTCTGGGACTACCAAGAGACCCAGTACTTC.

The V gene is TRBV12-3 or TRBV12-4, the J gene TRBJ2-7; 13 bases agree with TRBD2. The length of the CDR3 is 15 residues. V dropped 3 bases and J dropped 6; count of bases not matched to a gene: 5. The CDR3 sequence: CASSFGLAGDSEQYF. Here the CDR3 DNA reads TGTGCCAGCAGTTTTGGACTAGCGGGAGACAGCGAGCAGTACTTC.